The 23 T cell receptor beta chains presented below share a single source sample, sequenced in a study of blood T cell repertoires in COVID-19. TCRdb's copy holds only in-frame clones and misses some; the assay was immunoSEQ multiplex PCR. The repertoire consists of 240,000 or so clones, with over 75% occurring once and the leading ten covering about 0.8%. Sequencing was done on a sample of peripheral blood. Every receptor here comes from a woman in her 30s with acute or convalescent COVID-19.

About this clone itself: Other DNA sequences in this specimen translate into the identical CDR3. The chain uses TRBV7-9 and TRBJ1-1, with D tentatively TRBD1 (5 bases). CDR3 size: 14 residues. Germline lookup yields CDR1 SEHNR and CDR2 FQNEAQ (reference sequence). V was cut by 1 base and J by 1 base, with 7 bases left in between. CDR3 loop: CASSLVQGNTEAFF. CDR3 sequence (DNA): TGTGCCAGCAGCTTAGTTCAGGGGAACACTGAAGCTTTCTTT.

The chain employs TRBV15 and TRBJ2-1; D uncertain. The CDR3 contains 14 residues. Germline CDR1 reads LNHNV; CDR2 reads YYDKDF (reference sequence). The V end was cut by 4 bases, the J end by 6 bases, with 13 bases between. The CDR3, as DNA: TGTGCCACCAGCATGCAGCGCCTGGCCAATGAGCAGTTCTTC. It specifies CATSMQRLANEQFF.

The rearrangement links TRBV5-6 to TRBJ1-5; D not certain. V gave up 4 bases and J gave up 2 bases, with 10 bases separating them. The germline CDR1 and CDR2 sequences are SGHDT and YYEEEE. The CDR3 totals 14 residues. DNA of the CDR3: TGTGCCAGCAGCAGTGCAGGCGGCAATCAGCCCCAGCATTTT. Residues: CASSSAGGNQPQHF.

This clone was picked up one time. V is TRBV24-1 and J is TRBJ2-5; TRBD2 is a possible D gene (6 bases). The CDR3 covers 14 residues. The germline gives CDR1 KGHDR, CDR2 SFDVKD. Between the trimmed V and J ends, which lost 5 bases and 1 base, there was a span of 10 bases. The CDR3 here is CATSAGTAQETQYF. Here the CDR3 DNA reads TGTGCCACCAGTGCCGGGACTGCCCAAGAGACCCAGTACTTC.

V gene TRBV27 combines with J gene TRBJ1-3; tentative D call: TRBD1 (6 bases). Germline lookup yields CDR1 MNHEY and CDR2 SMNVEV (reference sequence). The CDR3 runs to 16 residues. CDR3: CGLWTQGQPGGNTIYF. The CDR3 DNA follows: TGTGGGTTATGGACACAAGGACAGCCCGGGGGAAACACCATATATTTT.

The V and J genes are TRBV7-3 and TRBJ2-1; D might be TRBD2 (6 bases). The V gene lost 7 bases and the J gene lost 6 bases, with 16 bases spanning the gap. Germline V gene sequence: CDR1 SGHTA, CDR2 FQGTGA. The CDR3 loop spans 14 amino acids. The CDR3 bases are TGTGCCAGCACTCCCAGCGGGCCATCCAATGAGCAGTTCTTC. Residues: CASTPSGPSNEQFF.

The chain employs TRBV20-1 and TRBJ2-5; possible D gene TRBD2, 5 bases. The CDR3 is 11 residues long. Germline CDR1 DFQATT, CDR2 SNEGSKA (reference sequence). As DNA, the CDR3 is TGCAGCCTCGGGGAAGGGGAGACCCAGTACTTC. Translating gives CSLGEGETQYF.

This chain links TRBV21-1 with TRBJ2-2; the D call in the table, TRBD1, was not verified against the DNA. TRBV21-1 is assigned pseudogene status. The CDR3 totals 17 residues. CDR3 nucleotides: TGTGCCAGCAGGGATAGACAGGGGGCAAGATGGACCGGGGAGCTGTTTTTT. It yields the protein CASRDRQGARWTGELFF.

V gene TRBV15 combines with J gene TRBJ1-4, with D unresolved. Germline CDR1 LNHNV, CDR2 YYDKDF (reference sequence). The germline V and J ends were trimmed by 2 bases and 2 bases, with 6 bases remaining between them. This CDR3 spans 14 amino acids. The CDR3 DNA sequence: TGTGCCACCAGCAGACGGTGGACTAATGAAAAACTGTTTTTT. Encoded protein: CATSRRWTNEKLFF.

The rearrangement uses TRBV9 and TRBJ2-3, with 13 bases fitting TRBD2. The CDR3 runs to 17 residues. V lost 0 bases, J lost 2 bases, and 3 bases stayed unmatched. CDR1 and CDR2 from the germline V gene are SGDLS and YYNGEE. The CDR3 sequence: CASSVGTSGSYTDTQYF. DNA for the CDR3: TGTGCCAGCAGCGTAGGGACTAGCGGGAGTTACACAGATACGCAGTATTTT.

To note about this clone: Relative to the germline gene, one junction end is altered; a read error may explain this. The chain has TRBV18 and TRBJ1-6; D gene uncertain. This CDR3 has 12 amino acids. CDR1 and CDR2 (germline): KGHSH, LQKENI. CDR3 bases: TGTGCCAGCTCACCACCAAGCGGACCACGTTACTTT. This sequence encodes CASSPPSGPRYF.

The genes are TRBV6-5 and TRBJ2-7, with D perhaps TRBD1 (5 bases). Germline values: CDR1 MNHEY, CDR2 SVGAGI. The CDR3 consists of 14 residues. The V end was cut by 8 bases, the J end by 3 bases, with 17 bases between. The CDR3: CASAPVGVNYEQYF. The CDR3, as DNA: TGTGCCAGCGCTCCCGTAGGGGTTAACTACGAGCAGTACTTC.

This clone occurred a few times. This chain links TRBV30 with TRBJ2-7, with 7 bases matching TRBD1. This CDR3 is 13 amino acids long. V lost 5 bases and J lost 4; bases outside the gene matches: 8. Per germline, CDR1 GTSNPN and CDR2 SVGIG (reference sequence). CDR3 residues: CAWDQSRGYEQYF. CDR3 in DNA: TGTGCCTGGGACCAATCCAGGGGGTACGAGCAGTACTTC.

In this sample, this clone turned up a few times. The CDR3 protein is CATSDPGQGDYNEQFF. The CDR3 bases are TGTGCCACCAGTGACCCTGGACAGGGGGATTACAATGAGCAGTTCTTC. The V gene is TRBV24-1, the J gene TRBJ2-1; 10 nucleotides agree with TRBD1. The germline V gene encodes CDR1 KGHDR and CDR2 SFDVKD. The CDR3 covers 16 residues. V lost 4 bases and J lost 4; bases outside the gene matches: 6.

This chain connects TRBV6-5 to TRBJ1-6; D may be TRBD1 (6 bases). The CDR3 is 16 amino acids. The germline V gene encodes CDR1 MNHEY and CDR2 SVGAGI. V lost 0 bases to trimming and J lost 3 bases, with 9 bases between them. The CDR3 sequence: CASSYSKQGYNSPLHF. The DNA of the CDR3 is TGTGCCAGCAGTTACTCGAAACAGGGCTATAATTCACCCCTCCACTTT.

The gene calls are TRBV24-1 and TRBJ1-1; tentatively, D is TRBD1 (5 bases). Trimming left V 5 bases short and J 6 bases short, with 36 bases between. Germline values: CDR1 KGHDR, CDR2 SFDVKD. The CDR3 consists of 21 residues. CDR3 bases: TGTGCCACCAGTGTTCCTTTCGCACCGGCCCTGTATTGGGGCCCTAGGGCTGAAGCTTTCTTT. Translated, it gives CATSVPFAPALYWGPRAEAFF.

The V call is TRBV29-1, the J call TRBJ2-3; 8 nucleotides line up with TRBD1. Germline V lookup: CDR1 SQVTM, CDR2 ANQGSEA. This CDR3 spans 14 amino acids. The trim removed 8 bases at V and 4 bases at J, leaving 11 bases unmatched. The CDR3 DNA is TGCAGCATTGTACAGGGGGTCGCCCCAGATACGCAGTATTTT. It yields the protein CSIVQGVAPDTQYF.

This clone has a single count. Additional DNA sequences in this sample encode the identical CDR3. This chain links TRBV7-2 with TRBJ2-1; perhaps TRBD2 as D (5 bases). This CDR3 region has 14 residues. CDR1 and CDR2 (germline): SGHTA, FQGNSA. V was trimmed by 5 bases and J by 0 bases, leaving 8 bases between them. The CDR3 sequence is CASSPLASYNEQFF. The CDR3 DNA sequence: TGTGCCAGCAGCCCCCTAGCCTCCTACAATGAGCAGTTCTTC.

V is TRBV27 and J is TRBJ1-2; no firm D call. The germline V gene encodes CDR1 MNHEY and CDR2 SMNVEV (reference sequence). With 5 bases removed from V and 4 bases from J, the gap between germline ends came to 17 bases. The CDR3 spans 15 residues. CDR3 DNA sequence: TGTGCCAGCAGTCCACGGAATCTTGACACCTATGGCTACACCTTC. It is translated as CASSPRNLDTYGYTF.

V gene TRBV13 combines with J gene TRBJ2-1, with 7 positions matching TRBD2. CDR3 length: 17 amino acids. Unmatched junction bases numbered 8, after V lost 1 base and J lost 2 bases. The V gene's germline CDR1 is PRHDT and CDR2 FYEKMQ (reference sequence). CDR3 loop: CASSLDAGANPYNEQFF. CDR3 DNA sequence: TGTGCCAGCAGCTTAGACGCGGGAGCTAATCCCTACAATGAGCAGTTCTTC. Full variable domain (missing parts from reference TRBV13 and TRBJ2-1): AAGVIQSPRHLIKEKRETATLKCYPIPRHDTVYWYQQGPGQDPQFLISFYEKMQSDKGSIPDRFSAQQFSDYHSELNMSSLELGDSALYFCASSLDAGANPYNEQFFGPGTRLTVL.

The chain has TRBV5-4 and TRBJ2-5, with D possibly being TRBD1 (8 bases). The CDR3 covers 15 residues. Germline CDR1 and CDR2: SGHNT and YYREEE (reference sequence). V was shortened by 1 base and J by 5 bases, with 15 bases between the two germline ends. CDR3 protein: CASSLKAQGGETQYF. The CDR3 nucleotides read TGTGCCAGCAGCTTGAAGGCACAGGGGGGGGAGACCCAGTACTTC.

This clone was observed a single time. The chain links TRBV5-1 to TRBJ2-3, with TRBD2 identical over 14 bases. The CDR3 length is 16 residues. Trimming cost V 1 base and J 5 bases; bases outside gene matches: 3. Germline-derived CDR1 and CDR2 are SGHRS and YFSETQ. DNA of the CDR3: TGCGCCAGCAGCTTGAGGGGACTAGCGGGAGTAGATACGCAGTATTTT. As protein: CASSLRGLAGVDTQYF.

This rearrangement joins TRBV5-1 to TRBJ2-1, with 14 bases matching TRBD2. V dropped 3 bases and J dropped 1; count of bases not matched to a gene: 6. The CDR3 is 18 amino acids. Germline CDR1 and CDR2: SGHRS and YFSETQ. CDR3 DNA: TGCGCCAGCAGCTCGGGACTAGCGGGAGAGGGGTCCTACAATGAGCAGTTCTTC. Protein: CASSSGLAGEGSYNEQFF.